The present TCR beta chain was sequenced within a study of blood T cell repertoires in COVID-19. Background on the study: Researchers got acute and convalescent COVID-19 samples from the United States, Italy and Spain. T cells, B-cell-depleted T cells, or PBMCs supplied cDNA or gDNA.

The germline gives CDR1 SNHLY, CDR2 FYNNEI. The V gene end was trimmed by 5 bases and the J gene end by 0 bases; junction bases not matched to a gene: 7. The CDR3 is 16 residues long. Methods used by the authors: Quantification of nucleated cells was approximated via reference gene primer amplification. Data came from immunoSEQ multiplex PCR; TCRdb stores just in-frame clones and leaves some out. That table furnishes V, J and clone size, whereas the DNA furnished D and trimming. The repertoire holds tens of thousands of clones, with roughly 84% as singletons. The chain joins TRBV2 to TRBJ2-3; 8 bases match TRBD2. The sample was peripheral blood. The receptor was derived from an elderly man with active or convalescent COVID-19. The CDR3 sequence: CASSYVAGTSTDTQYF. The CDR3 coding sequence is TGTGCCAGCAGTTACGTAGCGGGGACTAGCACAGATACGCAGTATTTT.